The present T cell receptor beta chain was sequenced within a study of CD8 T cells in Susac syndrome. General study findings and limits: TCR sequencing and HLA analysis covered a relatively small number of individuals. The greatest CD8+ clonal expansion in Susac occurred in TEMRA cells and in active patients.

Random hexamers were used to reverse transcribe about 0.45 to 1 ug of RNA. The authors amplified TCR beta CDR3 across 54 Vbeta and 13 Jbeta using immunoSEQ multiplex PCR. TCRdb ran MiXCR on the immunoSEQ multiplex PCR reads and lists one entry per CDR3 protein. The table shows about 100,000 distinct CDR3 sequences, with about 95% occurring only once. In the case of this clonotype: The antigen is undetermined.

Germline lookup yields CDR1 SNHLY and CDR2 FYNNEI. The CDR3 sequence is 13 residues long. Trimming pared 5 bases from V and 2 bases from J, leaving 9 bases between. CD8+ and CD4+ T cells circulating in blood were sequenced for TCR beta. The chain carries TRBV2 and TRBJ2-5; D is unresolved. The specimen was CD8+ T cells from PBMCs. The TCR originated in a human donor with Susac syndrome. The CDR3: CASSSWGQETQYF. The DNA for the CDR3 is TGTGCCAGCAGTTCGTGGGGTCAAGAGACCCAGTACTTC.